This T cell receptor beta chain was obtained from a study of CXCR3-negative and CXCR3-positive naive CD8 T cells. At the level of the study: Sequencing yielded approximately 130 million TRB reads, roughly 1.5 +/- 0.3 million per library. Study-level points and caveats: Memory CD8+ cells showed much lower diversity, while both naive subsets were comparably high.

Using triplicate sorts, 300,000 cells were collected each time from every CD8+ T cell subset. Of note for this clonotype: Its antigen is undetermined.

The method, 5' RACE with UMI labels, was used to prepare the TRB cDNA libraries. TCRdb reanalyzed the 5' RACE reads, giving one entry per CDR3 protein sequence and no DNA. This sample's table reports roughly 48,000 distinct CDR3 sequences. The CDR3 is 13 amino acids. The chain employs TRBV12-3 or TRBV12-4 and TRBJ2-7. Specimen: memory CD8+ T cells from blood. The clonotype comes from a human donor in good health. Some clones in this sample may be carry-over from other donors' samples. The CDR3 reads CASSLNIFYEQYF.